The T cell receptor beta chain described here comes from a study of CD8 T cells in ankylosing spondylitis. Germline values: CDR1 SGHRS, CDR2 YFSETQ. V shed 4 bases and J shed 1 base, with 8 bases lying between them. The CDR3 consists of 13 residues. This clonotype was detected only a few times. Each TCR beta library was made by quantitative 5'-RACE that incorporated molecular barcodes. One entry per CDR3 protein results from TCRdb running MiXCR on the 5' RACE reads. The sample has a few hundred thousand distinct CDR3 sequences, under 12% seen once; the top ten hold roughly 23%. The clonotype was recovered from a male donor with ankylosing spondylitis or in good health (not recorded which). The sequenced sample consisted of blood, either unsorted or a sorted T cell fraction (not recorded which). The V and J genes are TRBV5-1 and TRBJ1-1, with a weak D call TRBD1 (5 bases). The CDR3 region has the DNA TGCGCCAGCAGCAACACAGGGAACACTGAAGCTTTCTTT. This codes for CASSNTGNTEAFF.